This entry is about one TCR beta chain. The assay was immunoSEQ multiplex PCR, and TCRdb's table has in-frame clones only and misses some. The sample yields 270,000 or so clones, 83% seen once. The data were obtained in a study of blood T cell repertoires in COVID-19. Study-level information: Donors in the United States, Italy and Spain gave samples during acute or convalescent COVID-19.

The V segment lost 7 bases and the J segment 1 base; nucleotides outside the gene matches: 4. Per the germline V gene, CDR1 is MDHEN and CDR2 is SYDVKM. The CDR3 has 14 residues. The sequenced sample was peripheral blood. The V and J genes are TRBV28 and TRBJ1-3; 7 nucleotides align to TRBD1. This receptor was obtained from a woman in her fifties or sixties who had recovered from COVID-19. The CDR3 is CASINRGSGNTIYF. CDR3 DNA sequence: TGTGCCAGCATCAACAGGGGTTCTGGAAACACCATATATTTT.